This T cell receptor beta chain was identified during a study of cytomegalovirus exposure and HLA in healthy donors. With 5 bases clipped from V and 5 bases from J, the junction kept 9 bases outside the gene matches. CDR3 length: 15 amino acids. Germline CDR1 and CDR2: SNHLY and FYNNEI. Note on this clone: Its antigen is still unknown.

13 Jbeta primers and 60 Vbeta primers were used for the PCR. Original processing notes: Approximately 9.9 million of some 80 million unique TCR beta chains were shared, per a later count. Profiled with immunoSEQ multiplex PCR; TCRdb holds only in-frame clones, not every one. The DNA was the basis for D and trimming; V, J and clone size are from that table. Of some 150,000 clones listed, 77% are singletons. Study-wide results and limits: A highly shared variant cluster was judged a likely technical artifact. Later analysis showed most CMV-associated TCR beta chains appearing HLA-restricted.

The chain carries TRBV2 and TRBJ2-5; 9 bases fit TRBD2. Sequencing input: PBMCs. The TCR sequence derives from a man aged 30 to 45 in good health and CMV-seropositive. CDR3 coding DNA: TGTGCCAGCAGTCCGGGACTAGCTATGATGGAGACCCAGTACTTC. This sequence encodes CASSPGLAMMETQYF.